The rows below give T cell receptor beta chains drawn from one sample of a study of human T cells and chemical hapten exposure. TCRdb re-called the RACE reads through MiXCR, storing one row per CDR3 protein. The profile covers under 40,000 distinct CDR3 sequences, with around 10% appearing a single time and roughly 27% taken by the ten largest. The material was whole blood, obtained in connection with sensitization to the hapten diphenylcyclopropenone (DPC). All receptors derive from a man in his fifties with alopecia areata. Some clones in this sample may be carry-over from other donors' samples. The CDR3 runs from the conserved cysteine through the conserved F or W. Each record gives: CDR3 DNA, CDR3 protein, J gene, V gene, clone size, D gene. The D gene is left open where the match is weak. Size is omitted from some rows. Given values are once, few, many or a class for expanded clones.

CDR3nt: TGTGCCAGCAGCTTAGTTGGGCTTAGCACAGATACGCAGTATTTT
CDR3aa: CASSLVGLSTDTQYF
j_gene: TRBJ2-3
v_gene: TRBV11-2
abundance: many
d_gene: .

CDR3nt: TGTGCCAGCAGTTTATCAGGGGGTAGGGGCCCCTACGAGCAGTACTTC
CDR3aa: CASSLSGGRGPYEQYF
j_gene: TRBJ2-7
v_gene: TRBV27
abundance: many
d_gene: .

CDR3nt: TGTGCCATCAGTGAGGGAAGACAGCGGTTGGGGCTCGGGGAAACTGAAGCTTTCTTT
CDR3aa: CAISEGRQRLGLGETEAFF
j_gene: TRBJ1-1
v_gene: TRBV10-3
abundance: few
d_gene: .

CDR3nt: TGTGCCAGCAGTCTTAGCTGGAGCTCCTACAATGAGCAGTTCTTC
CDR3aa: CASSLSWSSYNEQFF
j_gene: TRBJ2-1
v_gene: TRBV27
abundance: .
d_gene: .

CDR3nt: TGTGCCAGCAGAGCAACCGACAGGGGTAATGAAAAACTGTTTTTT
CDR3aa: CASRATDRGNEKLFF
j_gene: TRBJ1-4
v_gene: TRBV6-6
abundance: few
d_gene: TRBD1

CDR3nt: TGCAGCGTTGTGTTCCAGGGGGGAACTGAAGCTTTCTTT
CDR3aa: CSVVFQGGTEAFF
j_gene: TRBJ1-1
v_gene: TRBV29-1
abundance: many
d_gene: TRBD1

CDR3nt: TGCGCCAGCAGCCAAGACAGGCAGTACGAGCAGTACTTC
CDR3aa: CASSQDRQYEQYF
j_gene: TRBJ2-7
v_gene: TRBV4-1
abundance: few
d_gene: .

CDR3nt: TGTGCCAGCAGCTCGGACTACACCGGGGAGCTGTTTTTT
CDR3aa: CASSSDYTGELFF
j_gene: TRBJ2-2
v_gene: TRBV7-6
abundance: many
d_gene: .

CDR3nt: TGTGCCAGCTCACCAGACAGGAGCTATGGCTACACCTTC
CDR3aa: CASSPDRSYGYTF
j_gene: TRBJ1-2
v_gene: TRBV18
abundance: many
d_gene: .

CDR3nt: TGTGCCAGCAGTTTAAGTGGGACACGCCTTAGAGCTTTCTTT
CDR3aa: CASSLSGTRLRAFF
j_gene: TRBJ1-1
v_gene: TRBV28
abundance: many
d_gene: .

CDR3nt: TGTGCCAGCAGCTTAATAGGCGGGAGGGCCGTTGTAGGAAATGAGCAGTTCTTC
CDR3aa: CASSLIGGRAVVGNEQFF
j_gene: TRBJ2-1
v_gene: TRBV7-3
abundance: many
d_gene: TRBD2

CDR3nt: TGTGCCAGCAGTGTTCTAGGGGACAATGAGCAGTTCTTC
CDR3aa: CASSVLGDNEQFF
j_gene: TRBJ2-1
v_gene: TRBV6-5
abundance: .
d_gene: .

CDR3nt: TGTGCCAGCAGCTTAACTAGCCGGAGCTCCTACGAGCAGTACTTC
CDR3aa: CASSLTSRSSYEQYF
j_gene: TRBJ2-7
v_gene: TRBV7-9
abundance: many
d_gene: .

CDR3nt: TGTGCCAGCAGTTTAGCGCGACTAGCGGGGAACGCGAACACCGGGGAGCTGTTTTTT
CDR3aa: CASSLARLAGNANTGELFF
j_gene: TRBJ2-2
v_gene: TRBV12-3/TRBV12-4
abundance: few
d_gene: TRBD2

CDR3nt: TGTGCCAGCAGGGGGCAAGGGATCACTGAAGCTTTCTTT
CDR3aa: CASRGQGITEAFF
j_gene: TRBJ1-1
v_gene: TRBV28
abundance: few
d_gene: .

CDR3nt: TGCGCCAGCAGTGAGCAGTTCACTGAAGCTTTCTTT
CDR3aa: CASSEQFTEAFF
j_gene: TRBJ1-1
v_gene: TRBV10-1
abundance: few
d_gene: .

CDR3nt: TGTGCCAGCAGTGAAGCGCTGGCAGGGACCCTGTTCTTC
CDR3aa: CASSEALAGTLFF
j_gene: TRBJ2-1
v_gene: TRBV2
abundance: .
d_gene: .

CDR3nt: TGTGCCAGCACCTTAGCGGGAATGCGAACCGGGGAGCTGTTTTTT
CDR3aa: CASTLAGMRTGELFF
j_gene: TRBJ2-2
v_gene: TRBV6-5
abundance: .
d_gene: TRBD2

CDR3nt: TGTGCCAGCAGCTCAGTCGGCTCCGGGGAGCTGTTTTTT
CDR3aa: CASSSVGSGELFF
j_gene: TRBJ2-2
v_gene: TRBV7-6
abundance: .
d_gene: .

CDR3nt: TGTGCCATCGGGGGACAGCGCTCTGGGGCCAACGTCCTGACTTTC
CDR3aa: CAIGGQRSGANVLTF
j_gene: TRBJ2-6
v_gene: TRBV28
abundance: few
d_gene: .

CDR3nt: TGTGCCAGCAGTTTGACAGGGGATCAGCCCCAGCATTTT
CDR3aa: CASSLTGDQPQHF
j_gene: TRBJ1-5
v_gene: TRBV6-5
abundance: many
d_gene: TRBD1

CDR3nt: TGCGCCAGCAGCATACGGGCTCTAGAGACCCAGTACTTC
CDR3aa: CASSIRALETQYF
j_gene: TRBJ2-5
v_gene: TRBV4-1
abundance: many
d_gene: .

CDR3nt: TGTGCCACCCGGGACTTTAGCACAGATACGCAGTATTTT
CDR3aa: CATRDFSTDTQYF
j_gene: TRBJ2-3
v_gene: TRBV24-1
abundance: many
d_gene: .

CDR3nt: TGTGCCAGCAGCCCCCCCGGGACAGGGCTCTTAAACTTC
CDR3aa: CASSPPGTGLLNF
j_gene: TRBJ2-7
v_gene: TRBV12-3/TRBV12-4
abundance: few
d_gene: TRBD1

CDR3nt: TGCAGCACCAGGGACAGGGTTAACTATGGCTACACCTTC
CDR3aa: CSTRDRVNYGYTF
j_gene: TRBJ1-2
v_gene: TRBV29-1
abundance: few
d_gene: TRBD1

CDR3nt: TGTGCCAGCAGGTGGCTAGCGGGGCCCTACGAGCAGTACTTC
CDR3aa: CASRWLAGPYEQYF
j_gene: TRBJ2-7
v_gene: TRBV2
abundance: many
d_gene: TRBD2

CDR3nt: TGTGCCAGCAAGGCCTCGGGGTCCGGGGAGACCCAGTACTTC
CDR3aa: CASKASGSGETQYF
j_gene: TRBJ2-5
v_gene: TRBV2
abundance: few
d_gene: .

CDR3nt: TGCAGCGCCACCGGGGCCTACGAGCAGTACTTC
CDR3aa: CSATGAYEQYF
j_gene: TRBJ2-7
v_gene: TRBV29-1
abundance: .
d_gene: .

CDR3nt: TGTGCCAGCAGTGGAGGGACGGAACAAGAGACCCAGTACTTC
CDR3aa: CASSGGTEQETQYF
j_gene: TRBJ2-5
v_gene: TRBV6-5
abundance: .
d_gene: .

CDR3nt: TGTGCCAGCAGCCCAGAGACTATACTAGCGGGATTCTACAATGAGCAGTTCTTC
CDR3aa: CASSPETILAGFYNEQFF
j_gene: TRBJ2-1
v_gene: TRBV3-2
abundance: many
d_gene: .

CDR3nt: TGTGCCAGCAGCGCCGCCCCCCTTTACGAGCAGTACTTC
CDR3aa: CASSAAPLYEQYF
j_gene: TRBJ2-7
v_gene: TRBV9
abundance: .
d_gene: .

CDR3nt: TGCGCCAGCAGCCAAGGGCAGGGGCGGGGACTAGCGTACGAGCAGTACTTC
CDR3aa: CASSQGQGRGLAYEQYF
j_gene: TRBJ2-7
v_gene: TRBV4-1
abundance: .
d_gene: TRBD2

CDR3nt: TGTGCCAGCAGAAGTATTCGGACCGGGGAGCTGTTTTTT
CDR3aa: CASRSIRTGELFF
j_gene: TRBJ2-2
v_gene: TRBV12-3/TRBV12-4
abundance: many
d_gene: .

CDR3nt: TGCAGCGTTAGAAGTCTAGCGGACTCCTACGAGCAGTACTTC
CDR3aa: CSVRSLADSYEQYF
j_gene: TRBJ2-7
v_gene: TRBV29-1
abundance: many
d_gene: TRBD2

CDR3nt: TGTGCCTGGAAGGGTCCAGCGGGGTGGGTAGGGCCGCAGTATTTT
CDR3aa: CAWKGPAGWVGPQYF
j_gene: TRBJ2-3
v_gene: TRBV30
abundance: many
d_gene: TRBD2

CDR3nt: TGCAGTGCTTCGCCGAGGACTAGCGGCCAAGAGACCCAGTACTTC
CDR3aa: CSASPRTSGQETQYF
j_gene: TRBJ2-5
v_gene: TRBV20-1
abundance: .
d_gene: TRBD2

CDR3nt: TGTGCCAGCAGCTTGGAACTGAGCACAGATACGCAGTATTTT
CDR3aa: CASSLELSTDTQYF
j_gene: TRBJ2-3
v_gene: TRBV5-8
abundance: .
d_gene: .

CDR3nt: TGCAGTGCTAGAATCGCTAGCGCTTACAATGAGCAGTTCTTC
CDR3aa: CSARIASAYNEQFF
j_gene: TRBJ2-1
v_gene: TRBV20-1
abundance: many
d_gene: .

CDR3nt: TGTGCCACCTCGATATGGGACAGGGGGCGCGGGTCAGCCAAAAACATTCAGTACTTC
CDR3aa: CATSIWDRGRGSAKNIQYF
j_gene: TRBJ2-4
v_gene: TRBV6-4
abundance: many
d_gene: TRBD1

CDR3nt: TGTGCCAGCAAATTCGGACAGAATTATAATTCACCCCTCCACTTT
CDR3aa: CASKFGQNYNSPLHF
j_gene: TRBJ1-6
v_gene: TRBV10-3
abundance: few
d_gene: .